A single sample gave rise to the 31 T cell receptor beta chains below, sequenced in a study of blood T cells in healthy people across ages. Combining a sample-barcoded 5' primer with a J-beta primer mix, a second PCR ran for roughly 7 to 12 cycles. A single record per CDR3 protein comes from TCRdb applying MiXCR to the 5' RACE reads. The sample holds more than 550,000 distinct CDR3 sequences, 22% seen once. Source material: blood. The receptor source for this set is a man aged 65-85 years in good health.

In its sample, this clonotype was seen once. The chain carries TRBV27 and TRBJ2-5, with TRBD2 matching over 8 bases. Germline trimming cut 7 bases from V and 5 bases from J; bases unmatched to any gene: 15. Germline V gene lookup returns CDR1 MNHEY and CDR2 SMNVEV (reference sequence). The CDR3 runs to 16 residues. The CDR3 bases are TGTGCCAGCAACACATACGGGGGGGCCCTCTGGGAGACCCAGTACTTC. Translating gives CASNTYGGALWETQYF.

This clonotype was found a few times. The chain recombines TRBV5-1 with TRBJ1-1; the D is unclear. Germline V gene lookup returns CDR1 SGHRS and CDR2 YFSETQ. V lost 10 bases to trimming and J lost 6 bases, with 4 bases between them. This CDR3 is 8 amino acids long. The CDR3 here is CARPEAFF. For the CDR3, the DNA is TGCGCCCGCCCTGAAGCTTTCTTT.

The chain recombines TRBV5-1 with TRBJ2-3; a possible D gene is TRBD2 (6 bases). The CDR3 is 15 amino acids. Germline CDR1 reads SGHRS; CDR2 reads YFSETQ. Trimming cost V 2 bases and J 3 bases, with 13 bases left between them. The CDR3 DNA is TGCGCCAGCAGCTTCTCTGGGGCGGGGACAGATACGCAGTATTTT. This gives the protein CASSFSGAGTDTQYF.

The table lists this clonotype with a few counts. This sequence joins TRBV4-1 and TRBJ1-2; D is uncertain. Deletions cut 0 bases from V and 0 bases from J, with 8 bases between. The CDR3 is 15 residues long. Germline CDR1 and CDR2: MGHRA and YSYEKL. The CDR3 DNA reads as TGCGCCAGCAGCCAAGAGGGCAGTTCTAACTATGGCTACACCTTC. The encoded protein is CASSQEGSSNYGYTF.

This clonotype occurred a few times. The chain couples TRBV29-1 to TRBJ2-5; possibly TRBD1 for D (6 bases). Germline V gene data show CDR1 as SQVTM and CDR2 as ANQGSEA. This CDR3 is 13 amino acids long. Trimming shortened V by 2 bases and J by 1 base, and 8 bases separated the two germline ends. The CDR3 region has the DNA TGCAGCGTTGAAAAGGACAGCCAAGAGACCCAGTACTTC. Protein product: CSVEKDSQETQYF.

This chain uses TRBV5-5 with TRBJ2-4, with 9 bases matching TRBD1. The V gene's germline CDR1 is SGHKS and CDR2 YYEKEE (reference sequence). The CDR3 contains 14 residues. V trimming: 5 bases; J trimming: 8 bases; junction bases outside the gene matches: 8. CDR3 DNA sequence: TGTGCCAGCAGTCCGACCGGGACAGGGTACATTCAGTACTTC. Protein: CASSPTGTGYIQYF.

The chain combines TRBV25-1 with TRBJ2-1; possibly TRBD2 for D (6 bases). This CDR3 region has 12 residues. V lost 6 bases, J lost 9 bases, and 12 bases lay in between. Per germline, CDR1 MGHDK and CDR2 SYGVNS. Here the CDR3 DNA reads TGTGCCAGCAGCCTCGGACTAATTGAGCAGTTCTTC. Amino acids: CASSLGLIEQFF.

This clonotype has just a few counts. The CDR3 region is CASTPGAGELWNEQFF. The CDR3 DNA is TGTGCCAGCACCCCGGGAGCGGGAGAACTTTGGAATGAGCAGTTCTTC. The genes are TRBV12-3 or TRBV12-4 and TRBJ2-1; 8 bases fit TRBD2. Trimming took 7 bases from V and 7 from J; bases not matched to a gene: 15. The length of the CDR3 is 16 residues.

This clonotype was seen only a few times. The J gene is TRBJ1-5, the V gene TRBV10-3; the D is unclear. The CDR3 is 14 amino acids. V lost 5 bases, J lost 0 bases, and 8 bases lay in between. Germline CDR1 is ENHRY and CDR2 is SYGVKD. For the CDR3, the DNA is TGTGCCATCAGTCCGGACGGTAGCAATCAGCCCCAGCATTTT. Its protein is CAISPDGSNQPQHF.

CDR3 loop: CASSLEWGRAYEQYV. In DNA, the CDR3 is TGTGCCAGCAGCTTAGAGTGGGGCAGGGCCTACGAGCAGTACGTC. The chain links TRBV11-1 to TRBJ2-7, with D possibly matching TRBD1 (5 bases). The CDR3 has 15 amino acids. Trimming pared 1 base from V and 2 bases from J, leaving 12 bases between. From germline, CDR1 is SGHAT and CDR2 FQDESV (reference sequence).

This chain joins TRBV20-1 and TRBJ2-1; no definite D call. V was pared by 6 bases and J by 8 bases, with 14 bases between. This CDR3 region has 12 residues. From germline, CDR1 is DFQATT and CDR2 SNEGSKA (reference sequence). The chain's CDR3 is CSASSDVDEQFF. The DNA for the CDR3 is TGCAGTGCCAGCTCGGACGTGGATGAGCAGTTCTTC.

This clonotype was found a few times. The J gene is TRBJ2-1, the V gene TRBV30, with TRBD1 identical over 9 bases. The CDR3 covers 14 residues. The V gene's germline CDR1 is GTSNPN and CDR2 SVGIG (reference sequence). Losses at the gene ends were 8 bases for V and 11 bases for J; bases not matched to a gene: 16. CDR3 nucleotides: TGTGCCACAACTGACGGGACAGGGAGTTCTCAGCAGTTCTTC. Translation: CATTDGTGSSQQFF.

This chain links TRBV20-1 with TRBJ1-5; 8 bases line up with TRBD1. The V segment lost 0 bases and the J segment 0 bases; nucleotides outside the gene matches: 13. CDR3 length: 19 amino acids. Germline values: CDR1 DFQATT, CDR2 SNEGSKA (reference sequence). The CDR3 DNA reads TGCAGTGCTAGAGATTCACCGGGACAGGCTGAGCATAGCAATCAGCCCCAGCATTTT. Amino acids: CSARDSPGQAEHSNQPQHF.

The genes are TRBV3-1 and TRBJ2-1; the D gene could be TRBD1 or TRBD2 (5 bases each). The CDR3 loop spans 15 amino acids. The ends were cut back, 0 bases at V and 7 bases at J, with 13 bases in the middle. The V gene's germline CDR1 is LGHDT and CDR2 YNNKEL (reference sequence). The CDR3 region is CASSQDLGPMNEQFF. DNA of the CDR3: TGTGCCAGCAGCCAAGATTTGGGACCCATGAATGAGCAGTTCTTC.

Only a few counts were recorded for this clonotype. The chain is built from TRBV27 and TRBJ2-5, with D maybe TRBD2 (5 bases). This CDR3 spans 18 amino acids. Germline loops: CDR1 MNHEY, CDR2 SMNVEV (reference sequence). Trimming took off 0 bases at V and 1 base at J, with 18 bases between the two ends. This CDR3 is CASSLSAWRAISQETQYF. DNA of the CDR3: TGTGCCAGCAGTTTATCCGCCTGGCGGGCTATCTCCCAAGAGACCCAGTACTTC.

The chain combines TRBV2 with TRBJ2-4, with TRBD2 identical over 12 bases. The germline CDR1 and CDR2 sequences are SNHLY and FYNNEI. Trimming took 8 bases from V and 0 from J; bases not matched to a gene: 8. CDR3 length: 17 residues. The CDR3 bases are TGTGCCAGCCTCCGGACTAGCGGGGCCCTAGCCAAAAACATTCAGTACTTC. Its protein product is CASLRTSGALAKNIQYF.

Only a few counts were recorded for this clonotype. This chain connects TRBV20-1 to TRBJ2-5, with D possibly being TRBD2 (5 bases). CDR3 length equals 14 residues. The germline V gene has CDR1 DFQATT and CDR2 SNEGSKA (reference sequence). V was shortened by 3 bases and J by 0 bases, with 11 bases between the two germline ends. As DNA, the CDR3 is TGCAGTGCTAGTCCGCCGGGGTACCAAGAGACCCAGTACTTC. This sequence encodes CSASPPGYQETQYF.

CDR3 nucleotides: TGTGCCAGCAGCGCCCACCGGGGGGGCCCCGGTTACCAGCAGTACTTC. This translates into CASSAHRGGPGYQQYF. The gene calls are TRBV28 and TRBJ2-5, with 8 bases identical to TRBD2. The CDR3 consists of 16 residues. J was trimmed by 11 bases and V by 6 bases; bases with no gene match: 20. Germline lookup yields CDR1 MDHEN and CDR2 SYDVKM.

This clonotype was seen a few times. The chain has TRBV10-3 and TRBJ2-5; 15 nucleotides match TRBD2. V gave up 7 bases and J gave up 4 bases; unmatched junction bases: 7. This CDR3 comprises 16 residues. The germline CDR1 and CDR2 sequences are ENHRY and SYGVKD. CDR3 DNA sequence: TGTGCCATCAAAACTGGACTAGCGGGGGGGACAGAGACCCAGTACTTC. Protein sequence: CAIKTGLAGGTETQYF.

This clonotype was counted a few times. J is TRBJ1-6 and V is TRBV12-3 or TRBV12-4, with a weak D call TRBD1 (6 bases). V was cut by 6 bases and J by 7 bases, with 13 bases left in between. This CDR3 is 14 amino acids long. In nucleotides, the CDR3 is TGTGCCAGCAGATCGGACAGAGAGAATTCACCCCTCCACTTT. Its protein product is CASRSDRENSPLHF.

In this sample, this clonotype turned up a few times. The rearrangement links TRBV4-1 to TRBJ2-6, with D unresolved. Germline values: CDR1 MGHRA, CDR2 YSYEKL. Trimming stripped 1 base from V and 0 bases from J, with 13 bases between. There are 18 residues in the CDR3. CDR3 sequence reads: CASSQGRGDPSGANVLTF. In nucleotides, the CDR3 is TGCGCCAGCAGCCAAGGAAGAGGAGACCCCTCTGGGGCCAACGTCCTGACTTTC.

For this clonotype: No conserved phenylalanine or tryptophan is present at the end of the CDR3, so a read error is the likely explanation. The V gene is TRBV5-1, the J gene TRBJ1-1; D is possibly TRBD1 (5 bases). The length of the CDR3 is 13 residues. Trimming left V 0 bases short and J 6 bases short, with 9 bases between. Germline V CDR1 and CDR2: SGHRS, YFSETQ. The CDR3 spells CASSLDRLAEAFS. The DNA for the CDR3 is TGCGCCAGCAGCTTGGACAGGCTGGCTGAAGCTTTCTCT.

This clonotype was detected a few times. The rearrangement joins TRBV4-1 to TRBJ2-1; TRBD1 might be the D (6 bases). Trimming stripped 5 bases from V and 0 bases from J, with 8 bases between. CDR1 is MGHRA and CDR2 is YSYEKL in the germline V gene. The CDR3 contains 14 residues. The CDR3 region is CASSGGNSYNEQFF. In DNA, the CDR3 is TGCGCCAGCAGCGGGGGCAACTCCTACAATGAGCAGTTCTTC.

This clonotype has more than one count but fewer than ten. The V gene is TRBV12-3 or TRBV12-4, the J gene TRBJ2-3; unclear D gene. This CDR3 comprises 12 residues. The V end lost 6 bases, the J end lost 2 bases, and 6 bases lay between the germline ends. CDR3 sequence: CASRRVTDTQYF. The CDR3 nucleotides read TGTGCCAGCAGACGAGTCACAGATACGCAGTATTTT.

The chain is built from TRBV20-1 and TRBJ1-1; 7 nucleotides agree with TRBD1. With V trimmed by 6 bases and J by 1 base, 5 bases remained unmatched. The CDR3 length is 13 residues. Looked up from germline, CDR1 is DFQATT and CDR2 is SNEGSKA (reference sequence). The CDR3 here is CSADGDRNTEAFF. The CDR3, as DNA: TGCAGTGCCGACGGGGACAGGAACACTGAAGCTTTCTTT.

In its sample, this clonotype was seen a few times. The V gene is TRBV5-1, the J gene TRBJ2-5; TRBD1 matches at 7 bases. Germline-derived CDR1 and CDR2 are SGHRS and YFSETQ. The length of the CDR3 is 16 residues. The V and J ends lost 0 bases and 3 bases, in that order; junction bases with no gene match: 8. CDR3 DNA: TGCGCCAGCAGCTTGGTCTACAGGGGTACTGAAGAGACCCAGTACTTC. It translates to CASSLVYRGTEETQYF. The full variable domain, rest sourced from reference TRBV5-1 and TRBJ2-5, is KAGVTQTPRYLIKTRGQQVTLSCSPISGHRSVSWYQQTPGQGLQFLFEYFSETQRNKGNFPGRFSGRQFSNSRSEMNVSTLELGDSALYLCASSLVYRGTEETQYFGPGTRLLVL.

This clonotype has more than one count but fewer than ten. Since the CDR3 does not end with the conserved phenylalanine or tryptophan, this likely comes from a read error. The chain joins TRBV20-1 to TRBJ2-4, with TRBD2 matching 14 bases. J was trimmed by 1 base and V by 3 bases; bases with no gene match: 2. The CDR3 sequence is 16 residues long. Germline CDR1 and CDR2: DFQATT and SNEGSKA (reference sequence). The CDR3 DNA reads as TGCAGTGCTAGGAGACTAGCGGGGGGGGCCAAAAACATTCAGTACCTC. Its translation is CSARRLAGGAKNIQYL.

The J gene is TRBJ2-3, the V gene TRBV24-1, with D unclear. The V end lost 7 bases, the J end lost 2 bases, and 9 bases lay between the germline ends. CDR1 KGHDR and CDR2 SFDVKD come from the germline V gene. CDR3 size: 13 residues. The CDR3 protein is CATSKGTTDTQYF. The DNA for the CDR3 is TGTGCCACCAGCAAAGGTACCACAGATACGCAGTATTTT.

This chain connects TRBV5-1 to TRBJ1-1; weak D call: TRBD1 (5 bases). There are 14 residues in the CDR3. The germline V and J ends were trimmed by 5 bases and 0 bases, with 11 bases remaining between them. Germline V CDR1 and CDR2: SGHRS, YFSETQ. CDR3 nucleotide sequence: TGCGCCAGCAGACGGGACGAAATGAACACTGAAGCTTTCTTT. Its translation: CASRRDEMNTEAFF.

The sample holds many counts of this clonotype. The chain employs TRBV9 and TRBJ2-2; D is undetermined. Trimming stripped 0 bases from V and 0 bases from J, with 6 bases between. The CDR3 is made up of 15 amino acids. The germline V gene has CDR1 SGDLS and CDR2 YYNGEE. The CDR3 sequence is CASSVEAANTGELFF. The CDR3 coding sequence is TGTGCCAGCAGCGTAGAAGCTGCGAACACCGGGGAGCTGTTTTTT.

The V call is TRBV27, the J call TRBJ1-2; D ambiguous. Trimming cost V 0 bases and J 8 bases, with 13 bases left between them. The CDR3 length is 14 residues. CDR1 and CDR2 (germline): MNHEY, SMNVEV (reference sequence). CDR3 sequence reads: CASSLSGWDEGYTF. Here the CDR3 DNA reads TGTGCCAGCAGTTTATCGGGCTGGGATGAGGGCTACACCTTC.